The clone carrying this TCR beta chain was counted only a few times. Its cognate antigen is unknown. The sample comes from a study of OX40 agonist ivuxolimab in advanced cancers. As for the study in general: Prior checkpoint blockade (anti-PD-1, anti-PD-L1 or anti-CTLA-4) was permitted; 40% had it. General study findings and limits: Clonal expansion by week 6 occurred in CD4+ and CD8+ blood T cells (at 0.1 to 3.0 mg/kg). The mean number of expanded clones was higher in CD8+ T cells than in CD4+.

The repertoire was sequenced with immunoSEQ multiplex PCR; TCRdb's copy has only in-frame clones and lacks some. Altogether about 13,000 clones are present, around 76% being singletons, with the ten largest covering approximately 30%. The CDR3 contains 14 residues. Germline V lookup: CDR1 MDHEN, CDR2 SYDVKM. Between the trimmed V and J ends, which lost 4 bases and 8 bases, there was a span of 17 bases. This chain links TRBV28 with TRBJ1-2, with TRBD1 as a possible D gene (6 bases). The sequence came from an adult with an advanced solid tumor such as melanoma, head and neck, liver or kidney cancer. Sample: CD4+ or CD8+ T cells sorted from blood, taken in a trial of the OX40 agonist ivuxolimab. The CDR3 is CASSYNREDKGYTF. The CDR3 bases are TGTGCCAGCAGTTATAACAGGGAGGATAAGGGCTACACCTTC.